This TCR beta chain was recorded in a study of Graves' ophthalmopathy and Graves' hyperthyroidism. This clonotype was detected ten times or more. The study amplified TCR beta CDR3 regions using RNA transcripts. Amplification began with first-round RT-PCR using HTBI primers, then second-round multiplex PCR was performed. MiXCR was run by TCRdb on the multiplex PCR reads, yielding one entry per CDR3 protein. The data show 150,000 or so distinct CDR3 sequences, 30% to 45% seen once. Germline CDR1 and CDR2: LNHDA and SQIVND (reference sequence). The CDR3 runs to 14 residues. Trimming took off 3 bases at V and 6 bases at J, with 14 bases between the two ends.

This chain connects TRBV19 to TRBJ2-5; weak D call: TRBD1 (6 bases). What was sequenced was peripheral blood. This clonotype was sampled from a woman aged 40 to 50 with Graves' ophthalmopathy. This chain's CDR3 is CASSIGQGSQTQYF. As DNA, the CDR3 is TGTGCCAGTAGTATTGGGCAGGGGAGTCAGACCCAGTACTTC. The variable domain in full, with the rest retrieved from reference TRBV19 and TRBJ2-5, is DGGITQSPKYLFRKEGQNVTLSCEQNLNHDAMYWYRQDPGQGLRLIYYSQIVNDFQKGDIAEGYSVSREKKESFPLTVTSAQKNPTAFYLCASSIGQGSQTQYFGPGTRLLVL.